Detailed here is one T cell receptor (beta chain). The antigen remains undetermined. Sequence at one end of the junction differs from germline and may be a read error. These data originate in a study of tumor and adjacent non-tumor tissue in lung cancer. Whole-study results and caveats: Top 100 clones took a larger repertoire share in normal lung.

TCRbeta libraries were built with three rounds of nested PCR, modified from ARM-PCR. Each CDR3 protein is one row after TCRdb ran MiXCR on the multiplex PCR reads. The repertoire holds roughly 75,000 distinct CDR3 sequences, with roughly 80% as singletons. RNA was extracted from bulk tissue without any cell sorting. In germline, CDR1 is MGHRA, CDR2 YSYEKL. The CDR3 extends over 14 amino acids. The V gene is TRBV4-1, the J gene TRBJ2-3; 9 nucleotides match TRBD1. The sample consisted of lung tumor tissue. This clonotype originated in a woman aged 45-59 years with non-small cell lung cancer. The CDR3 DNA reads as TGTGCCAGCAGCCAGCGGACAGGGGTAGATACGCAGTATTTT. Its protein is CASSQRTGVDTQYF.